This TCR beta chain was captured by sequencing in a study of T cells in Graves' hyperthyroidism and ophthalmopathy. This clonotype has at least ten counts. RNA transcripts yielded amplified TCR beta CDR3 regions. An initial round of RT-PCR targeting the TCR CDR3 relied on the HTBI primer set. Each CDR3 protein is one row after TCRdb ran MiXCR on the multiplex PCR reads. This table has over 250,000 distinct CDR3 sequences, about 25% appearing once. V shed 5 bases and J 4 bases; nucleotides not matched to a gene: 13. Per germline, CDR1 DFQATT and CDR2 SNEGSKA (reference sequence). The CDR3 covers 15 residues.

The TCR was taken from a man in his forties with Graves' hyperthyroidism that later progressed to Graves' ophthalmopathy. The gene calls are TRBV20-1 and TRBJ1-2; 7 nucleotides line up with TRBD1. Sequences were obtained from blood. CDR3 sequence reads: CSAGPRQGPFYGYTF. DNA for the CDR3: TGCAGTGCTGGGCCTAGACAGGGCCCCTTCTATGGCTACACCTTC.